This TCR beta chain was identified during a study of blood T cell repertoires in COVID-19. Study overall: Acute and convalescent COVID-19 specimens originated in the United States, Italy and Spain. In each case, the material was cDNA or gDNA derived from T cells, B-cell-depleted T cells, or PBMCs.

The authors' processing: Reference gene primer amplification yielded estimated nucleated cell counts. Profiling relied on immunoSEQ multiplex PCR, and the TCRdb table lists in-frame clones only, not all of them. Clone size and the V and J calls come from that table; the DNA yielded D and trimming. The sample lists tens of thousands of clones; around 86% were seen once. After removal of 0 bases from V and 0 bases from J, the junction contained 17 bases not matched to a gene. This CDR3 is 21 amino acids long. CDR1 is MNHEY, CDR2 SMNVEV, per germline (reference sequence). The specimen was peripheral blood. The chain employs TRBV27 and TRBJ1-2; 9 bases line up with TRBD1. The TCR originated in a woman in her fifties or sixties with acute or convalescent COVID-19. The CDR3 coding sequence is TGTGCCAGCAGTTTATCTCTAAATCCCGGGGGCACAGGGGGCCCTAACTATGGCTACACCTTC. It codes for CASSLSLNPGGTGGPNYGYTF.